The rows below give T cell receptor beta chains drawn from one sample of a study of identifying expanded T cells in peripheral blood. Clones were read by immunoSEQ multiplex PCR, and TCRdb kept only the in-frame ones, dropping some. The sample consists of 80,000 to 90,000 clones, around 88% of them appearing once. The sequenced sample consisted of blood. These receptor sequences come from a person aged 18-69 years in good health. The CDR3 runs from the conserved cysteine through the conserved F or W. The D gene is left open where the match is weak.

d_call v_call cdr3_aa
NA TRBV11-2 CASSLFHLVTGDYGYTF
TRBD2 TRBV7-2 CASSPGLVTDTQYF
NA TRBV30 CAWSGGGTTASYEQYF
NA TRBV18 CASSRRQGGGTDTQYF
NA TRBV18 CASSPLSSYNEQFF
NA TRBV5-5 CASSLLMGVREQYF
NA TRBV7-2 CASSLTPRISYGYTF
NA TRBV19 CASSHLQGGTDTQYF
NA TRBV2 CASSSGQTTNEKLFF
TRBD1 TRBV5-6 CASSPRTGHNSPLHF
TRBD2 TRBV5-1 CASSLTSGVGELFF
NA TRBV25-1 CASSPTLGNSPLHF
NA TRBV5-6 CASCDSWGNTIYF
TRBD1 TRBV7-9 CASSLEDRVYF
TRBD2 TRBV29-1 CSVPGLAGASYNEQFF
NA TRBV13 CASSLEQGGYTF
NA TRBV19 CASRPEASSYNEQFF
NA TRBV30 CAWTLVGGYGYTF
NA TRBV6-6 CASSQPWVSNQPQHF
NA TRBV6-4 CASSLEAYNEQFF
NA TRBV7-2 CASSFNGRNEQYF
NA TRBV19 CATKPGTVNYGYTF
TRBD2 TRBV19 CASSNSGRDNEQFF
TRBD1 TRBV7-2 CASSQGVGPEINKNIQYF